This entry features one T cell receptor (beta chain) sequence. This CDR3 comprises 12 residues. CDR1 and CDR2 from the germline V gene are MNHEY and SVGAGI. Trimming left V 6 bases short and J 10 bases short, with 14 bases between. The protocol was immunoSEQ multiplex PCR, while the TCRdb copy is restricted to in-frame clones and leaves out a portion. The table records approximately 170,000 clones, around 90% of them present only once. This sample stems from a study of control samples from healthy donors and cancer patients. The rearrangement joins TRBV6-5 to TRBJ2-3; D possibly corresponds to TRBD2 (5 bases). The sample comprised blood. The sequence was collected from a man aged 30 to 39 in good health. The CDR3: CASRSERSPQYF. The CDR3 DNA follows: TGTGCCAGCAGATCTGAGCGGAGTCCGCAGTATTTT.